The sequence of this TCR beta chain was determined in a study of blood T cells in healthy people across ages. This CDR3 comprises 19 residues. Study findings and constraints: Researchers said unsorted PBMCs prevented a conclusive naive versus antigen-experienced comparison.

Points on this clonotype: What it binds is not known.

For the second PCR, which ran for 7 to 11 cycles, a sample-barcoded 5' primer and a J-beta primer mix were used. One entry per CDR3 protein, called by TCRdb with MiXCR from the 5' RACE reads. The data contain 1,100,000 or so distinct CDR3 sequences, 35% to 55% of them singletons. The specimen was blood. This sequence was found in a woman in her sixties in good health. The rearrangement uses TRBV21-1 and TRBJ1-2; the tabulated D call, TRBD1, remains unverified against the DNA. TRBV21-1 is described as a pseudogene. CDR3 sequence: CASSSPSGDRGYANYGYTF. The CDR3 DNA is TGTGCCAGCAGCTCCCCTTCCGGGGACAGGGGGTACGCTAACTATGGCTACACCTTC.